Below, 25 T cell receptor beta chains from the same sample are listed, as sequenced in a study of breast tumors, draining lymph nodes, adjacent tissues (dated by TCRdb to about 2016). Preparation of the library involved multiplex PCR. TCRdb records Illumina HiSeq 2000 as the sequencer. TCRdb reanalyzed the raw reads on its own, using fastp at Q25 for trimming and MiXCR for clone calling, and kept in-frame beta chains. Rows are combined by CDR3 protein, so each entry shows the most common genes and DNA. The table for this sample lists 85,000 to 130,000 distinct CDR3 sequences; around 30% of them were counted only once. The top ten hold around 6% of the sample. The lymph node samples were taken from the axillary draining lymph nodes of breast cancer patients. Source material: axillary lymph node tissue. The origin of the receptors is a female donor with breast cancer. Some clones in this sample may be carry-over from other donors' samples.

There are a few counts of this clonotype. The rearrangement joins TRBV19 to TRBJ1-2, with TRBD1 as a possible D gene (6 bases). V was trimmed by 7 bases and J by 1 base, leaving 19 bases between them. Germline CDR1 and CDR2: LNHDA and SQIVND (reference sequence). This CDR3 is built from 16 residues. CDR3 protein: CASMMDSSLINYGYTF. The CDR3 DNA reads TGTGCCAGTATGATGGACAGCAGTCTGATTAACTATGGCTACACCTTC.

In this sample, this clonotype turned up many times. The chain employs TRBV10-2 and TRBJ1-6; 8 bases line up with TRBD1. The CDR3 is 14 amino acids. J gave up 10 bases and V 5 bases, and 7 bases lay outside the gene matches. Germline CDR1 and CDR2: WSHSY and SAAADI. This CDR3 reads CASSQGALGSPLHF. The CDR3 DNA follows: TGCGCCAGCAGTCAGGGGGCACTGGGGTCACCCCTCCACTTT.

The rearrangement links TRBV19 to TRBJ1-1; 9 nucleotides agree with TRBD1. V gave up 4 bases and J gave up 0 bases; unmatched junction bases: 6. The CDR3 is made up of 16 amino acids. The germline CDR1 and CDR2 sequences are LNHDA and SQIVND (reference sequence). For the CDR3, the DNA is TGTGCCAGTAGTACGGGACAGGGCCCTTTGAACACTGAAGCTTTCTTT. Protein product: CASSTGQGPLNTEAFF.

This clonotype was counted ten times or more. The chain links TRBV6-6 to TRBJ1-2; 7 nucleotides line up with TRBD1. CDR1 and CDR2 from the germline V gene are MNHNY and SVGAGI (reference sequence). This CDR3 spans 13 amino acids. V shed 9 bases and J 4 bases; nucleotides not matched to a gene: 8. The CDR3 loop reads CASRPGTVYGYTF. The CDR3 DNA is TGTGCCAGTCGACCCGGGACAGTCTATGGCTACACCTTC.

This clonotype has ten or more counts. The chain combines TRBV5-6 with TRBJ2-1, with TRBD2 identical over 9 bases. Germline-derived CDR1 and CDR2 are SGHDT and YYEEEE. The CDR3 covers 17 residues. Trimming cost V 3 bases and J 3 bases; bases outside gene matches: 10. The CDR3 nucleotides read TGTGCCAGCAGCTGGGCCCTCGGGACTAGCTTCTACAATGAGCAGTTCTTC. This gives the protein CASSWALGTSFYNEQFF.

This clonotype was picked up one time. The CDR3 loop reads CSASRGNEKLFF. CDR3 nucleotides: TGCAGTGCTAGCAGGGGGAACGAAAAACTGTTTTTT. The genes are TRBV20-1 and TRBJ1-4; TRBD1 matches at 7 bases. Losses at the gene ends were 3 bases for V and 8 bases for J; bases not matched to a gene: 3. Germline values: CDR1 DFQATT, CDR2 SNEGSKA (reference sequence). This CDR3 comprises 12 residues.

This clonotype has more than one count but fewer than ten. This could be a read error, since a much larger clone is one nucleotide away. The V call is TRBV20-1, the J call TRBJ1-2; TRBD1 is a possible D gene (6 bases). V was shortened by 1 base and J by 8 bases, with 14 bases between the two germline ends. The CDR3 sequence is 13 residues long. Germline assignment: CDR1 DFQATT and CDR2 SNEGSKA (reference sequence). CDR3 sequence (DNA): TGCAGTGCTAGAGGACAGGCAAATCAAGGCTACACCTTC. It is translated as CSARGQANQGYTF.

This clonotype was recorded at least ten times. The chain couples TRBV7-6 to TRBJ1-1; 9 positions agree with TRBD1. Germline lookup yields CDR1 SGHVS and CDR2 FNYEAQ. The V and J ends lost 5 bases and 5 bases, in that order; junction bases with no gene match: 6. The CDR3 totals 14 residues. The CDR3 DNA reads TGTGCCAGCAGCCGGGGACAGGGAAGTACTGAAGCTTTCTTT. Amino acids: CASSRGQGSTEAFF.

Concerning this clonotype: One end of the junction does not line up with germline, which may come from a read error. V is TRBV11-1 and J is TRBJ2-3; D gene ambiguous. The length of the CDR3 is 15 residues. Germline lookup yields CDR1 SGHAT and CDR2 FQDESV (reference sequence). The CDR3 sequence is CASSKERASTDTQYF. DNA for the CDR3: TGCGCCAGCAGCAAAGAAAGGGCCAGCACAGATACGCAGTATTTT.

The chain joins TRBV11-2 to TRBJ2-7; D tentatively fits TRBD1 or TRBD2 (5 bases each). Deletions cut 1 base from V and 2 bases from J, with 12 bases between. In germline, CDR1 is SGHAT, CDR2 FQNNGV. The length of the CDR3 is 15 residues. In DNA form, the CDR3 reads TGTGCCAGCAGCTTAGTGGGGACCATGGCCTACGAGCAGTACTTC. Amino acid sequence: CASSLVGTMAYEQYF.

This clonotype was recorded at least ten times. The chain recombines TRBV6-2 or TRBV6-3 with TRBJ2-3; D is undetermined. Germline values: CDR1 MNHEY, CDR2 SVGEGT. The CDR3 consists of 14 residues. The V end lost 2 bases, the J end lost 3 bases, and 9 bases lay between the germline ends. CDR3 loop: CASSYALLTDTQYF. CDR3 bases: TGTGCCAGCAGTTACGCACTCCTTACAGATACGCAGTATTTT.

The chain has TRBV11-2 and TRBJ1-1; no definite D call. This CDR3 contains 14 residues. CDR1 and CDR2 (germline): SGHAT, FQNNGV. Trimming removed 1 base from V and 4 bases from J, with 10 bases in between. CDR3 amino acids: CASSLVARSTEAFF. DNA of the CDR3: TGTGCCAGCAGCTTAGTTGCCAGAAGCACTGAAGCTTTCTTT.

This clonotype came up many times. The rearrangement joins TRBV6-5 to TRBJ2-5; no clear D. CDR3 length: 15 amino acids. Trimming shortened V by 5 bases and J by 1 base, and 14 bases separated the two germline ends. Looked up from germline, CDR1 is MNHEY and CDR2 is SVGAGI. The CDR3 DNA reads TGTGCCAGCAGTCACCGACCGAGAACCCAAGAGACCCAGTACTTC. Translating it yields CASSHRPRTQETQYF.

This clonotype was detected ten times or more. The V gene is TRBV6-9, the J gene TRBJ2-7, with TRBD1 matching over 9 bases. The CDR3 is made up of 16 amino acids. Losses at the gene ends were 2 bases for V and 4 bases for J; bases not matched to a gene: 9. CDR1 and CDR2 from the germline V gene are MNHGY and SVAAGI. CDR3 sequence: CASSYPPGQGTYEQYF. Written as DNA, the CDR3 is TGTGCCAGCAGTTATCCACCGGGACAGGGAACGTACGAGCAGTACTTC.

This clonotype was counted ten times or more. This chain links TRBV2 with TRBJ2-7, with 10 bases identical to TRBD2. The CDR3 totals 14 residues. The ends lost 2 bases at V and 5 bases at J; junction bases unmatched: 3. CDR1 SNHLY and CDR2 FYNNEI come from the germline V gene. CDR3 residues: CASSEQLAGDEQYF. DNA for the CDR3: TGTGCCAGCAGTGAACAGCTAGCGGGGGACGAGCAGTACTTC.

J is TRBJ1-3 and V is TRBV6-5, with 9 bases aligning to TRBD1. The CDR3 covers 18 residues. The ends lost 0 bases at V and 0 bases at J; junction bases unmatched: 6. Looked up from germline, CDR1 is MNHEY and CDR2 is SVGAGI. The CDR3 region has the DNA TGTGCCAGCAGTTACTCGTTGGACAGGGGAATCTCTGGAAACACCATATATTTT. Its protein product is CASSYSLDRGISGNTIYF.

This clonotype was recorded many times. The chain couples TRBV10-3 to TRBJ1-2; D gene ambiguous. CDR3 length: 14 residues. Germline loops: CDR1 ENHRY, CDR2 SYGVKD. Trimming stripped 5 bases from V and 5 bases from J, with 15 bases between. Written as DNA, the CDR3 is TGTGCCATCAGTCCCCAGGCCATTCAATATGGCTACACCTTC. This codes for CAISPQAIQYGYTF.

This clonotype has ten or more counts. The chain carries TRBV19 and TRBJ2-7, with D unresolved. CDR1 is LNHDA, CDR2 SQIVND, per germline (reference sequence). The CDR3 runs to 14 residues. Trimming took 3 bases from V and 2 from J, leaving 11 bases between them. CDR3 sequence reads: CASSIRIAPYEQYF. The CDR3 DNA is TGTGCCAGTAGTATTCGGATTGCCCCCTACGAGCAGTACTTC.

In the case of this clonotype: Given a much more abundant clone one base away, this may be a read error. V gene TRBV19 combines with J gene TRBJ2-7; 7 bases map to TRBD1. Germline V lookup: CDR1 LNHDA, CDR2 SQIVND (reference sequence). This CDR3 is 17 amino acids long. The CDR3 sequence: CASSIGSGTATSYEQSF. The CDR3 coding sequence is TGTGCCAGTAGTATAGGTTCCGGGACAGCTACCTCCTACGAGCAGTCCTTC.

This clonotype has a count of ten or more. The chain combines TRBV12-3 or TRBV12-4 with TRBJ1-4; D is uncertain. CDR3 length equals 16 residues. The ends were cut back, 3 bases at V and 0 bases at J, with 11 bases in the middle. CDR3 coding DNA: TGTGCCAGCAGTTTTGGTCAGTTGGCAACTAATGAAAAACTGTTTTTT. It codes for CASSFGQLATNEKLFF.

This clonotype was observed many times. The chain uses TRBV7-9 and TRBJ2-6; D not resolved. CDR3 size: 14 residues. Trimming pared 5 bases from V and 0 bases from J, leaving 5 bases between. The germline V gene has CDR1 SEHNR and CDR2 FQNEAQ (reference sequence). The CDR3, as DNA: TGTGCCAGCAGCCTAAGCTCTGGGGCCAACGTCCTGACTTTC. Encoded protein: CASSLSSGANVLTF.

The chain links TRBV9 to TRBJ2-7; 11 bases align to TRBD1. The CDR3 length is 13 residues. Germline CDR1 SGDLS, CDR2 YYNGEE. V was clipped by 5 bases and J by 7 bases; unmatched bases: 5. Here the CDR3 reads CASSGQGAREQYF. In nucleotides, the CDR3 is TGTGCCAGCAGTGGACAGGGGGCAAGGGAGCAGTACTTC.

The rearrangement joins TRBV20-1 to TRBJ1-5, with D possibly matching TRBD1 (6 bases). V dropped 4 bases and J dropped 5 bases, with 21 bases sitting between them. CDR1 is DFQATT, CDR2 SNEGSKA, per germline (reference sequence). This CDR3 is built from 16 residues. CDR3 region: CSAKGPGGAVYQPQHF. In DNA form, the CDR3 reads TGCAGTGCTAAGGGGCCCGGGGGCGCCGTCTATCAGCCCCAGCATTTT.

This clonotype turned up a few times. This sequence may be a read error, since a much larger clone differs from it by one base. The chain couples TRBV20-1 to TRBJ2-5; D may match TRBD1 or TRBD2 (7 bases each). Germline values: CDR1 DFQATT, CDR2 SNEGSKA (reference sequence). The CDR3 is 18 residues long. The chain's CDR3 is CSARVLAATPGGQGTQYF. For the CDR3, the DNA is TGCAGTGCTAGAGTCCTAGCGGCAACCCCAGGGGGTCAAGGGACCCAGTACTTC.

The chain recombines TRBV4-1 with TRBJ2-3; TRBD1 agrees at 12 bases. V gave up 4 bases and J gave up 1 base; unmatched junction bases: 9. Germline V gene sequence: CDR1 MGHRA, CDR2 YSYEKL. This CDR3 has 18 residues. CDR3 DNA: TGCGCCAGCAGCCTTCACGGCCGGGACAGGGGGCGCACAGATACGCAGTATTTT. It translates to CASSLHGRDRGRTDTQYF.